This T cell receptor beta chain was sequenced for a study of blood T cells in healthy people across ages. The CDR3 covers 12 residues. Germline V gene data show CDR1 as MNHEY and CDR2 as SVGEGT. Combining a sample-barcoded 5' primer with a J-beta primer mix, a second PCR ran for roughly 6 to 12 cycles. A single record per CDR3 protein comes from TCRdb applying MiXCR to the 5' RACE reads. The sample lists about 1.1 million distinct CDR3 sequences; more than 30% were seen once. The authors isolated at least 6 million PBMCs per sample. Study observations and caveats: PBMCs went unsorted, and a conclusive naive versus antigen-experienced comparison was therefore prevented. Roughly linear age-related decline in beta diversity appeared, significant by age 40.

This clonotype showed up just a few times. Its antigen is unidentified. The chain recombines TRBV6-2 or TRBV6-3 with TRBJ2-7; D not certain. The J call may be faulty, since TRBJ2-5 better matches the DNA end. This clonotype was sampled from a man between 18 and 29 years old in good health. Sequences were obtained from blood. CDR3 region: CASSFGVETQYF. The DNA of the CDR3 is TGTGCCAGCAGTTTTGGCGTGGAGACCCAGTACTTC.